The entry below gives a single T cell receptor (beta chain) sequence along with its context. The data were obtained in a study of blood T cell repertoires in COVID-19. Study in general: Sites in the United States, Italy and Spain provided acute and convalescent COVID-19 samples. Sources were T cells, B-cell-depleted T cells, or PBMCs; the material itself was cDNA or gDNA.

The CDR3 runs to 15 residues. The V segment lost 3 bases and the J segment 7 bases; nucleotides outside the gene matches: 5. Germline CDR1 reads SGDLS; CDR2 reads YYNGEE. In the authors' workflow: Amplification of reference gene primers provided the estimated nucleated cell counts. Repertoires were generated with immunoSEQ multiplex PCR, while TCRdb's copy carries only in-frame clones and drops some. V, J and clone size were drawn from that table, and D and trimming were deduced from the DNA. Altogether 250,000 to 300,000 clones are present, about 88% being singletons, with the ten largest covering around 3.6%.

The receptor comes from a man younger than 35 with active or convalescent COVID-19. V is TRBV9 and J is TRBJ2-2; 11 bases are shared with TRBD2. The sample consisted of peripheral blood. CDR3 DNA sequence: TGTGCCAGCAGCGAACCTAGCGGGGGGCTCGGGGAGCTGTTTTTT. Encoded protein: CASSEPSGGLGELFF. The variable domain in full, with the rest retrieved from reference TRBV9 and TRBJ2-2, is DSGVTQTPKHLITATGQRVTLRCSPRSGDLSVYWYQQSLDQGLQFLIQYYNGEERAKGNILERFSAQQFPDLHSELNLSSLELGDSALYFCASSEPSGGLGELFFGEGSRLTVL.